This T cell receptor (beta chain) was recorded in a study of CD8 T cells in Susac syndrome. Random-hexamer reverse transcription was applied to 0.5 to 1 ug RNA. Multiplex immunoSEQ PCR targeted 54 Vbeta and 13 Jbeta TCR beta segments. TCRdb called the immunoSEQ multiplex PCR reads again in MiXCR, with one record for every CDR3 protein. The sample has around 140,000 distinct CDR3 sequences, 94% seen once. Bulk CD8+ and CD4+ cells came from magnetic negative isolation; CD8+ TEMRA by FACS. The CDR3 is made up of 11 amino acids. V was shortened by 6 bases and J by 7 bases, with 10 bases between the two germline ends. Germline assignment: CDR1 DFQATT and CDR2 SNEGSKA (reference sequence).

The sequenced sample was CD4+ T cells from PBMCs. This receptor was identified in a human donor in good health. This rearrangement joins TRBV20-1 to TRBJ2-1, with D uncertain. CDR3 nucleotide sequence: TGCAGTGCCGCTCCCGGTAATGAGCAGTTCTTC. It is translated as CSAAPGNEQFF.